This TCR beta chain came from a study of shared clonotypes between healthy human individuals. Study details: There were three CD4 naive, three CD4 memory, two CD8 naive and one CD8 memory plates per donor.

Comment on this clone: As yet, its antigen is unknown.

A CD45RA-negative memory subset and a CD45RA+ naive subset were separated from the CD4+ cells. When replicate PCRs were run on sorted subsets, they used around 200 ng DNA, around 33,000 T cell genomes. Libraries were prepared by immunoSEQ multiplex PCR; TCRdb keeps only in-frame clonotypes and omits some of them. The table shows about 2.4 million clones, with approximately 94% occurring only once. Per the germline V gene, CDR1 is SGHRS and CDR2 is YFSETQ. The CDR3 totals 15 residues. V lost 1 base, J lost 2 bases, and 2 bases stayed unmatched. Findings and limits, study-wide: Generally, naive subsets came out with larger estimated richness than memory subsets.

Material: naive CD4+ T cells from PBMCs. Subset denoted: CD45RA+ positively selected. The receptor was isolated from a man aged 18 to 30 in good health. Some clones in this sample may be carry-over from other donors' samples. V usage is TRBV5-1 and J usage is TRBJ2-7; TRBD2 aligns across 11 bases. Written as DNA, the CDR3 is TGCGCCAGCAGCTTGACTAGCGGGAGTACCTACGAGCAGTACTTC. Translation: CASSLTSGSTYEQYF. Full variable domain (outside the CDR3, taken from reference TRBV5-1 and TRBJ2-7): KAGVTQTPRYLIKTRGQQVTLSCSPISGHRSVSWYQQTPGQGLQFLFEYFSETQRNKGNFPGRFSGRQFSNSRSEMNVSTLELGDSALYLCASSLTSGSTYEQYFGPGTRLTVT.